The subject of this entry is one TCR beta chain. At one end the junction does not follow the germline gene, possibly because of a read error. Here immunoSEQ multiplex PCR was the method, and the copy in TCRdb shows in-frame clones only, minus some. The table lists 95,000 to 100,000 clones, about 89% of them singletons. These data originate in a study of control samples from healthy donors and cancer patients. The CDR3 is 16 amino acids. CDR1 SGHDT and CDR2 YYEEEE come from the germline V gene. This clonotype originated in a young man in good health. V and J are TRBV5-6 and TRBJ1-1; 7 positions agree with TRBD1. The sequencing input was blood. Here the CDR3 DNA reads TGTGCCAGCAGTTACACCGGGACAGCCGCTTTGGGTGGGTTTTTTTTT. Translation: CASSYTGTAALGGFFF.